The T cell receptor beta chain under discussion was sequenced for a study of PD-L1 blockade in urothelial cancer. On the study more broadly: Typically, measured as a median, blood samples had 130,000 to 150,000 T cells.

Time point indicated: peripheral blood 6 weeks after treatment start. The data were produced by immunoSEQ multiplex PCR, yet TCRdb's version contains in-frame clones alone and is incomplete. Of about 130,000 clones in the sample, 86% were seen once. In germline, CDR1 is KGHSH, CDR2 LQKENI. Trimming shortened V by 6 bases and J by 13 bases, and 18 bases separated the two germline ends. CDR3 size: 12 residues. Sequencing was performed on PBMCs, taken around atezolizumab (anti-PD-L1) treatment. The chain recombines TRBV18 with TRBJ1-1; no definite D call. This TCR was sampled from a man in his fifties or sixties with urothelial cancer. In nucleotides, the CDR3 is TGTGCCAGCTCGCCATCGGGTTCTGGTGTTTTCTTT. Its translation: CASSPSGSGVFF. The variable domain in full, completed from reference TRBV18 and TRBJ1-1, reads NAGVMQNPRHLVRRRGQEARLRCSPMKGHSHVYWYRQLPEEGLKFMVYLQKENIIDESGMPKERFSAEFPKEGPSILRIQQVVRGDSAAYFCASSPSGSGVFFGQGTRLTVV.